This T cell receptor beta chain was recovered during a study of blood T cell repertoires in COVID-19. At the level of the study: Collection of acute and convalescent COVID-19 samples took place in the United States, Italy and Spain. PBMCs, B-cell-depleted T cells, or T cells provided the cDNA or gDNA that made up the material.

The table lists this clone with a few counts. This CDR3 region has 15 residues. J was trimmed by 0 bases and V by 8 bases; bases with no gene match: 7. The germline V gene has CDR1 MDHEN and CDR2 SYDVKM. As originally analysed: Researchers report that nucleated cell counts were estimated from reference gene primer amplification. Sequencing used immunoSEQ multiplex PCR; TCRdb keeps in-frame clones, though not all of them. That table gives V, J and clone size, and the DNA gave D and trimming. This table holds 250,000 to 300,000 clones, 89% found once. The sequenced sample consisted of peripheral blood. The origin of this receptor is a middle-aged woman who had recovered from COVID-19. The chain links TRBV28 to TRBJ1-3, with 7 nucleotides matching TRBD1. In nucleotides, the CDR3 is TGTGCCAGCGGCGGACAGGTCCACTCTGGAAACACCATATATTTT. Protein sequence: CASGGQVHSGNTIYF.